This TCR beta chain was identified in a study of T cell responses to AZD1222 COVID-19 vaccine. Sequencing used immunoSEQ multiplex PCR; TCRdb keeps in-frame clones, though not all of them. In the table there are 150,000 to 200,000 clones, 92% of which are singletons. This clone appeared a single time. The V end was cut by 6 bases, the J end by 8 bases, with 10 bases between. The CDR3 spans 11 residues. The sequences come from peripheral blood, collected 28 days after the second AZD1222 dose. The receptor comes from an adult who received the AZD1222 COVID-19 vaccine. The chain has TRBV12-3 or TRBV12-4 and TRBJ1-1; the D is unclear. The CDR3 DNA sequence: TGTGCCAGCAGGCGAGATTCAGAAGCTTTCTTT. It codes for CASRRDSEAFF.